This T cell receptor beta chain stems from a study of blood T cell repertoires in COVID-19. About the research overall: Collection of acute and convalescent COVID-19 samples took place in the United States, Italy and Spain.

V lost 5 bases to trimming and J lost 8 bases, with 12 bases between them. Germline CDR1 reads SEHNR; CDR2 reads FQNEAQ (reference sequence). The CDR3 runs to 12 residues. Enrollees, about 18 to 95 years old, lived in approximately 25 US areas. Sequenced by immunoSEQ multiplex PCR; TCRdb stores in-frame clones only, minus some. The table shows more than 250,000 clones, with approximately 90% occurring only once. The specimen was PBMCs or T cells enriched from blood (not recorded which). J is TRBJ1-2 and V is TRBV7-9; D is possibly TRBD1 (6 bases). This TCR came from a woman in her forties with acute COVID-19. CDR3 nucleotide sequence: TGTGCCAGCAGCACACAGGGTAAAGGCTACACCTTC. Residues: CASSTQGKGYTF.